What follows are 12 T cell receptor beta chains derived from one specimen sequenced in a study of lymphopenia after photon versus proton radiotherapy (dated 2019 in TCRdb). Libraries were constructed by the immunoSEQ multiplex PCR assay. This is the immuneACCESS table as TCRdb keeps it, with only in-frame sequences that have V and J called. A part of the clones is gone; compared with another copy, unresolved V genes explain less than half, and the rest is unexplained. A total of tens of thousands of clones appear in this sample, approximately 83% of them only once. Less than 2.5% of the sample belongs to the ten largest clones. The sample consisted of peripheral blood, taken from a patient treated with photon-based radiotherapy. These receptors originate from a man aged 35 to 55 with gastric cancer.

The rearrangement uses TRBV7-2 and TRBJ1-4; D unresolved. The ends were cut back, 2 bases at V and 6 bases at J, with 13 bases in the middle. Germline V gene sequence: CDR1 SGHTA, CDR2 FQGNSA. This CDR3 comprises 15 residues. The CDR3 coding sequence is TGTGCCAGCAGCTTACAAACCCGGGCGGATGAAAAACTGTTTTTT. The encoded protein is CASSLQTRADEKLFF. Supplemented by reference TRBV7-2 and TRBJ1-4, the full variable domain reads GAGVSQSPSNKVTEKGKDVELRCDPISGHTALYWYRQSLGQGLEFLIYFQGNSAPDKSGLPSDRFSAERTGGSVSTLTIQRTQQEDSAVYLCASSLQTRADEKLFFGSGTQLSVL.

The table lists this clone with a count of one. The genes are TRBV18 and TRBJ2-7, with TRBD1 matching over 8 bases. V lost 6 bases to trimming and J lost 2 bases; unmatched junction nucleotides: 0. Germline values: CDR1 KGHSH, CDR2 LQKENI. The CDR3 contains 12 residues. For the CDR3, the DNA is TGTGCCAGCTCGACAGGGGCCTACGAGCAGTACTTC. This codes for CASSTGAYEQYF. The whole variable domain, filled in from reference TRBV18 and TRBJ2-7, reads NAGVMQNPRHLVRRRGQEARLRCSPMKGHSHVYWYRQLPEEGLKFMVYLQKENIIDESGMPKERFSAEFPKEGPSILRIQQVVRGDSAAYFCASSTGAYEQYFGPGTRLTVT.

The chain carries TRBV9 and TRBJ1-4, with 7 positions matching TRBD1. The trim removed 3 bases at V and 8 bases at J, leaving 13 bases unmatched. This CDR3 region has 16 residues. Germline assignment: CDR1 SGDLS and CDR2 YYNGEE. CDR3 in DNA: TGTGCCAGCAGCGGCAGGACTGGGACAGAGGACGAAAAACTGTTTTTT. Protein: CASSGRTGTEDEKLFF. Looking up the rest from reference TRBV9 and TRBJ1-4 gives the full variable domain: DSGVTQTPKHLITATGQRVTLRCSPRSGDLSVYWYQQSLDQGLQFLIQYYNGEERAKGNILERFSAQQFPDLHSELNLSSLELGDSALYFCASSGRTGTEDEKLFFGSGTQLSVL.

The count of this clone is one. V gene TRBV5-1 combines with J gene TRBJ2-7; no definite D call. Between the trimmed V and J ends, which lost 5 bases and 0 bases, there was a span of 9 bases. The CDR3 covers 13 residues. Germline V gene data show CDR1 as SGHRS and CDR2 as YFSETQ. This chain's CDR3 is CASRGPSSYEQYF. The CDR3 DNA reads as TGCGCCAGCAGAGGACCGAGCTCCTACGAGCAGTACTTC.

The genes are TRBV19 and TRBJ1-3, with D unclear. There are 16 residues in the CDR3. V was pared by 3 bases and J by 2 bases, with 14 bases between. Germline CDR1 and CDR2: LNHDA and SQIVND (reference sequence). In DNA, the CDR3 is TGTGCCAGTAGTATTTCTTGGTCCACCACTGGAAACACCATATATTTT. Its translation is CASSISWSTTGNTIYF.

V usage is TRBV12-5 and J usage is TRBJ1-1; unclear D gene. V gave up 3 bases and J gave up 4 bases, with 12 bases separating them. The germline V gene encodes CDR1 LGHNT and CDR2 FRNRAP. This CDR3 has 14 residues. In DNA, the CDR3 is TGTGCTAGTGGTTTTGGAACAGCGGTCACTGAAGCTTTCTTT. It specifies CASGFGTAVTEAFF.

This clone was seen once. The V gene is TRBV7-2, the J gene TRBJ1-2; TRBD1 agrees at 10 bases. The V and J ends lost 5 bases and 4 bases, in that order; junction bases with no gene match: 4. The CDR3 runs 14 residues. The germline V gene encodes CDR1 SGHTA and CDR2 FQGNSA. The CDR3 spells CASSEDRGPYGYTF. In DNA, the CDR3 is TGTGCCAGCAGCGAAGACAGGGGGCCCTATGGCTACACCTTC.

This clone has just a few counts. The V and J genes are TRBV6-5 and TRBJ2-7; D is possibly TRBD1 (6 bases). CDR1 and CDR2 from the germline V gene are MNHEY and SVGAGI. V lost 6 bases and J 3 bases, leaving 12 bases between the germline ends. The CDR3 totals 13 residues. In DNA, the CDR3 is TGTGCCAGCAGCGAGGGGGTCTTCTACGAGCAGTACTTC. Protein sequence: CASSEGVFYEQYF.

This chain links TRBV18 with TRBJ2-3; 12 nucleotides align to TRBD2. The length of the CDR3 is 15 residues. The J segment lost 6 bases and the V segment lost 1 base, leaving 2 bases of the junction unmatched. Germline V gene sequence: CDR1 KGHSH, CDR2 LQKENI. The CDR3 coding sequence is TGTGCCAGCTCACCACGAACTAGCGGGGGGGATACGCAGTATTTT. It yields the protein CASSPRTSGGDTQYF.

This clone ranks as medium-sized. The rearrangement links TRBV28 to TRBJ2-6, with a weak D call TRBD1 (6 bases). Germline CDR1 reads MDHEN; CDR2 reads SYDVKM. CDR3 size: 16 residues. Trimming pared 5 bases from V and 0 bases from J, leaving 11 bases between. Here the CDR3 reads CASSLGGLSGANVLTF. For the CDR3, the DNA is TGTGCCAGCAGTCTAGGGGGTCTCTCTGGGGCCAACGTCCTGACTTTC.

CDR3 in amino acids: CASFSGSSNQPQHF. Written as DNA, the CDR3 is TGTGCCAGCTTTTCCGGCTCGAGCAATCAGCCCCAGCATTTT. The genes are TRBV6-1 and TRBJ1-5; D not certain. The CDR3 length is 14 residues. Per the germline V gene, CDR1 is MNHNS and CDR2 is SASEGT. Trimming stripped 8 bases from V and 1 base from J, with 12 bases between.

J is TRBJ2-5 and V is TRBV5-4, with D perhaps matching TRBD2 (5 bases). Germline CDR1 reads SGHNT; CDR2 reads YYREEE (reference sequence). V dropped 0 bases and J dropped 5 bases, with 8 bases sitting between them. This CDR3 comprises 13 residues. The CDR3 region has the DNA TGTGCCAGCAGCTTGGACCCGGGGGAGACCCAGTACTTC. It specifies CASSLDPGETQYF.